These 11 T cell receptor beta chains came from one sample sequenced in a study of T cell responses to AZD1222 COVID-19 vaccine. TCRdb keeps only in-frame clones here, not all; method: immunoSEQ multiplex PCR. The repertoire includes about 84,000 clones, about 85% of them detected once, and roughly 1.6% sits in the top ten. Material: peripheral blood, obtained on day 0 of AZD1222 vaccination. All receptors come from an adult in good health.

This chain connects TRBV7-8 to TRBJ1-5; D is uncertain. Trimming took off 1 base at V and 2 bases at J, with 6 bases between the two ends. This CDR3 has 14 amino acids. Per the germline V gene, CDR1 is SGHVS and CDR2 is FQNEAQ. The CDR3 sequence: CASSLGRGNQPQHF. CDR3 DNA: TGTGCCAGCAGCTTAGGACGGGGCAATCAGCCCCAGCATTTT.

This chain joins TRBV6-4 and TRBJ2-1, with 10 bases fitting TRBD2. V trimming: 7 bases; J trimming: 10 bases; junction bases outside the gene matches: 10. The germline V gene has CDR1 MRHNA and CDR2 SNTAGT. The CDR3 covers 14 residues. CDR3 sequence reads: CASIRLAGEDEQFF. The CDR3, as DNA: TGTGCCAGCATTCGGCTAGCGGGAGAAGACGAGCAGTTCTTC.

This clone is a singleton in its sample. This chain uses TRBV7-9 with TRBJ2-2; D is uncertain. Germline V gene data show CDR1 as SEHNR and CDR2 as FQNEAQ (reference sequence). The CDR3 is 15 residues long. The ends were cut back, 3 bases at V and 0 bases at J, with 8 bases in the middle. This CDR3 is CASSLGTANTGELFF. In DNA, the CDR3 is TGTGCCAGCAGCTTGGGCACCGCGAACACCGGGGAGCTGTTTTTT.

This chain joins TRBV3-1 (or the pseudogene TRBV3-2) and TRBJ1-6; D is possibly TRBD1 (5 bases). This CDR3 comprises 14 residues. Germline lookup yields CDR1 LGHDT and CDR2 YNNKEL (reference sequence). Trimming removed 3 bases at V and 7 bases at J, with 10 bases between. CDR3 nucleotides: TGTGCCAGCAGCCATGGCCGGGACAATTCACCCCTCCACTTT. Protein sequence: CASSHGRDNSPLHF.

Details on this clone: The germline gene is not matched at one end of the junction; a read error may be the cause. The chain is built from TRBV7-7 and TRBJ1-1; no firm D call. The CDR3 length is 13 residues. Germline CDR1 SSHAT, CDR2 FNYEAQ (reference sequence). The CDR3 DNA follows: TGTGCTAGCAGCTTAAGTGAGAACACTGAAGCTTTCTTT. As protein: CASSLSENTEAFF.

The chain has TRBV6-2 or TRBV6-3 and TRBJ1-2; TRBD1 matches 7 bases. Germline values: CDR1 MNHEY, CDR2 SVGEGT. CDR3 length equals 15 residues. Unmatched junction bases numbered 9, after V lost 5 bases and J lost 3 bases. CDR3 sequence: CASSRRQGGDYGYTF. As DNA, the CDR3 is TGTGCCAGCAGTAGACGACAGGGCGGCGACTATGGCTACACCTTC.

V and J are TRBV27 and TRBJ1-2; D perhaps matches TRBD1 (6 bases). CDR3 length: 16 amino acids. With 2 bases removed from V and 6 bases from J, the gap between germline ends came to 19 bases. The germline V gene has CDR1 MNHEY and CDR2 SMNVEV (reference sequence). The CDR3 reads CASSLGGQGRLNGYTF. The CDR3 bases are TGTGCCAGCAGTTTAGGGGGGCAGGGGAGGCTGAATGGCTACACCTTC.

In nucleotides, the CDR3 is TGTGCCAGTAGTAGGCGGGGGGACGTGAGCTCCTACGAGCAGTACTTC. Translated: CASSRRGDVSSYEQYF. J is TRBJ2-7 and V is TRBV19; 8 bases are a match to TRBD2. The CDR3 length is 16 residues. The V gene end was trimmed by 4 bases and the J gene end by 0 bases; junction bases not matched to a gene: 8. From germline, CDR1 is LNHDA and CDR2 SQIVND (reference sequence). Variable domain in full (rest from reference TRBV19 and TRBJ2-7): DGGITQSPKYLFRKEGQNVTLSCEQNLNHDAMYWYRQDPGQGLRLIYYSQIVNDFQKGDIAEGYSVSREKKESFPLTVTSAQKNPTAFYLCASSRRGDVSSYEQYFGPGTRLTVT.

CDR3 in DNA: TGTGCCTGGAGTGTAGGTAACTCTGGGGCCAACGTCCTGACTTTC. This encodes CAWSVGNSGANVLTF. The chain links TRBV30 to TRBJ2-6; D is unresolved. Germline V gene data show CDR1 as GTSNPN and CDR2 as SVGIG (reference sequence). This CDR3 has 15 residues. Trimming pared 0 bases from V and 0 bases from J, leaving 6 bases between.

The chain joins TRBV15 to TRBJ1-4; 10 bases map to TRBD1. CDR3 size: 15 residues. The V gene end was trimmed by 0 bases and the J gene end by 7 bases; junction bases not matched to a gene: 2. Germline V CDR1 and CDR2: LNHNV, YYDKDF (reference sequence). The CDR3 DNA sequence: TGTGCCACCAGCAGAGATCGGACAGGGGGTGAAAAACTGTTTTTT. It translates to CATSRDRTGGEKLFF. Using reference TRBV15 and TRBJ1-4 for the parts outside the CDR3, the full variable domain is DAMVIQNPRYQVTQFGKPVTLSCSQTLNHNVMYWYQQKSSQAPKLLFHYYDKDFNNEADTPDNFQSRRPNTSFCFLDIRSPGLGDTAMYLCATSRDRTGGEKLFFGSGTQLSVL.

J is TRBJ2-1 and V is TRBV15; the D gene is possibly TRBD2 (6 bases). CDR3 length equals 19 residues. The ends were cut back, 0 bases at V and 3 bases at J, with 21 bases in the middle. Looked up from germline, CDR1 is LNHNV and CDR2 is YYDKDF (reference sequence). Here the CDR3 reads CATSRDRGLVADHYNEQFF. CDR3 DNA sequence: TGTGCCACCAGCAGAGATCGGGGTCTGGTAGCGGACCACTACAATGAGCAGTTCTTC. The variable domain in full, completed from reference TRBV15 and TRBJ2-1, reads DAMVIQNPRYQVTQFGKPVTLSCSQTLNHNVMYWYQQKSSQAPKLLFHYYDKDFNNEADTPDNFQSRRPNTSFCFLDIRSPGLGDTAMYLCATSRDRGLVADHYNEQFFGPGTRLTVL.